This record looks at one T cell receptor beta chain sequence and its context. No antigen is known for it. No clone much larger than this one lies a single base away; base qualities are absent. This entry comes from a study of T cell changes during pregnancy in multiple sclerosis (dated by TCRdb to the late 2010s). As for the study more broadly: In women with multiple sclerosis, the researchers looked at how the T cell repertoire shifted as pregnancy progressed.

Receptor libraries were prepared by the immunoSEQ multiplex PCR assay. This immuneACCESS table, as held by TCRdb, lists in-frame sequences with V and J called but not all clones. Of the missing ones, under half trace to an unresolved V gene in checked studies; the others have no known cause. This sample gives about 13,000 clones in total; approximately 91% of them show up just once. The top ten clonotypes cover roughly 8.4% of the sample. The germline ends are 18 bases apart after V is trimmed by 2 bases and J by 3 bases. CDR1 and CDR2 are read off the germline V gene as SGHRS and YFSETQ. The CDR3 sequence holds 17 residues, the cysteine and phenylalanine included. The sequence is cut down to CDR3 DNA, 51 bases in frame from base 1.

The TCR sequence derives from a female donor with multiple sclerosis, enrolled in a pregnancy study. The rearrangement combines TRBV5-1 with TRBJ2-1, with a weak D call of TRBD1 (5 bases match). The sample here was CD8+ T cells from peripheral blood mononuclear cells, taken in the first trimester of pregnancy. The base sequence is TGCGCCAGCAGCTTTGGCCCCCAATGGGGCCTCTACAATGAGCAGTTCTTC. Translation gives CASSFGPQWGLYNEQFF. Full variable domain (CDR3 extended with the reference TRBV5-1 and TRBJ2-1 proteins): KAGVTQTPRYLIKTRGQQVTLSCSPISGHRSVSWYQQTPGQGLQFLFEYFSETQRNKGNFPGRFSGRQFSNSRSEMNVSTLELGDSALYLCASSFGPQWGLYNEQFFGPGTRLTVL.